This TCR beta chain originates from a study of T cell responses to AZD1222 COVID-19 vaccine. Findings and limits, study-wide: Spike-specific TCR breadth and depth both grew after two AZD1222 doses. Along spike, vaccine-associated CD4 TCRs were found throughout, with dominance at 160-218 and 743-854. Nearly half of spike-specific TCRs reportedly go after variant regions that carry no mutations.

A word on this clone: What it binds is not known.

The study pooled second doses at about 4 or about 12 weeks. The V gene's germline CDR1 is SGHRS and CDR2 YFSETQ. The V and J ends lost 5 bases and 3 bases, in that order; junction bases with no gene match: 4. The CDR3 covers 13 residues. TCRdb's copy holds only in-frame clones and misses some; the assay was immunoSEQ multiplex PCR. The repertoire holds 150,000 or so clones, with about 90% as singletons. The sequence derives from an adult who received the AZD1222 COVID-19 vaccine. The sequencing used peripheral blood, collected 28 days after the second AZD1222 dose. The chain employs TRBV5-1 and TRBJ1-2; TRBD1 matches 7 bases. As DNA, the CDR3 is TGCGCCAGCAGTCAGGGGGGTGACTATGGCTACACCTTC. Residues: CASSQGGDYGYTF.